This TCR beta chain was captured by sequencing in a study of cytomegalovirus exposure and HLA in healthy donors. CDR3 size: 16 residues. V lost 1 base to trimming and J lost 5 bases; unmatched junction nucleotides: 3. CDR1 and CDR2 (germline): LGHNA, YNFKEQ. Overall study findings and caveats: For presence/absence analyses, sequencing depth was assumed to be roughly uniform across donors.

Notes on this clone: As yet, its antigen is unknown.

PCR amplification relied on 60 Vbeta primers (plus 13 Jbeta primers). TCRdb's copy holds only in-frame clones and misses some; the assay was immunoSEQ multiplex PCR. The sample has some 140,000 clones, roughly two thirds seen once. The receptor comes from a woman aged 40 to 50 in good health and CMV-seronegative. The chain has TRBV4-2 and TRBJ2-3; 13 positions agree with TRBD2. The specimen sequenced was PBMCs. CDR3: CASSQGTSGGLDTQYF. Here the CDR3 DNA reads TGTGCCAGCAGCCAAGGGACTAGCGGGGGATTAGATACGCAGTATTTT.